Many counts were recorded for the clone carrying this T cell receptor (beta chain). cDNA synthesis used a TRAV/TRBV-specific primer set for both chains. PCR amplification of the TCRs was performed with Phusion for 20 PCR cycles, and it relied on a constant-region primer together with a V-primer adapter. Each CDR3 protein gets one entry after TCRdb re-called the reads with MiXCR. The data show about 58,000 distinct CDR3 sequences, with around a quarter seen just once and 5.5% to 8.5% held by the top ten. The sample belongs to a study of low-dose radiotherapy and immunotherapy resistance in tumors. The trim removed 4 bases at V and 0 bases at J, leaving 5 bases unmatched. This CDR3 is built from 15 residues. Per the germline V gene, CDR1 is SGHRS and CDR2 is YFSETQ. The time point denotes: after trial treatment. Described treatment: LDRT plus nivolumab, ipilimumab, low-dose cyclophosphamide and aspirin (RACIN trial). Donors were treated with nivolumab, ipilimumab, aspirin, and low-dose cyclophosphamide and radiotherapy.

The V and J genes are TRBV5-1 and TRBJ1-1; 8 nucleotides match TRBD1. Sample: PBMCs, taken after low-dose radiotherapy plus immunotherapy. This clonotype was sampled from a male donor with prostate cancer. The CDR3 protein is CASSTHRGVNTEAFF. In DNA form, the CDR3 reads TGCGCCAGCAGCACGCACAGGGGGGTGAACACTGAAGCTTTCTTT.